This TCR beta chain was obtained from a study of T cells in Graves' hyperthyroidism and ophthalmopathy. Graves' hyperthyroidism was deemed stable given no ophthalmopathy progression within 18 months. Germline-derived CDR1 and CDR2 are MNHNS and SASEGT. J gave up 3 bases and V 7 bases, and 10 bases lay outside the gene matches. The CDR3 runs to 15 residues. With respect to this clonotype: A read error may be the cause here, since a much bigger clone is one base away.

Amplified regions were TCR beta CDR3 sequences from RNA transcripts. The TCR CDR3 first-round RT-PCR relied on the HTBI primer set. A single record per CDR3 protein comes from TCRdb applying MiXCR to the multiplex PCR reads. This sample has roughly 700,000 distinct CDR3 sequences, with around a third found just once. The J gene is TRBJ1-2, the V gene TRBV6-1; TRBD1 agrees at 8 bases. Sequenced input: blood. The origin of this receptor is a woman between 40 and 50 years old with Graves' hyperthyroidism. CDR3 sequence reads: CASTLSGQEDYGYTF. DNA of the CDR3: TGTGCCAGCACCTTATCGGGACAGGAAGACTATGGCTACACCTTC.